The sequence of this TCR beta chain was determined in a study of cytomegalovirus exposure and HLA in healthy donors. For the study at large: As an earlier analysis found, some 170 million T cells yielded 95 million to 130 million unique TCR beta sequences. Clustering assigned approximately 78% of the approximately 400 genotyped donors to the Caucasian-associated ancestry cluster.

Overall study findings and caveats: As immune exposure information, only CMV serostatus was available.

PCR primers comprised 60 Vbeta and 13 Jbeta primers. Data came from immunoSEQ multiplex PCR; TCRdb stores just in-frame clones and leaves some out. The data show fewer than 200,000 clones, with 76% seen just once and 0.7% to 0.8% held by the top ten. Remarks on this clone: Antigen specificity is unknown.

The clonotype was recovered from a female donor in good health and CMV-seronegative. Material for sequencing was PBMCs.

DNA for the CDR3: TGTGCCAGCAGCCCTGGACAGGGGGCTGGGGAGCAGTACTTC. Residues: CASSPGQGAGEQYF. The chain is built from TRBV7-2 and TRBJ2-5; TRBD1 matches at 11 bases. CDR1 SGHTA and CDR2 FQGNSA come from the germline V gene. V shed 5 bases and J 11 bases; nucleotides not matched to a gene: 10. The CDR3 is 14 residues long. The full variable domain, in which reference TRBV7-2 and TRBJ2-5 provide the parts outside the CDR3, is GAGVSQSPSNKVTEKGKDVELRCDPISGHTALYWYRQSLGQGLEFLIYFQGNSAPDKSGLPSDRFSAERTGGSVSTLTIQRTQQEDSAVYLCASSPGQGAGEQYFGPGTRLLVL.